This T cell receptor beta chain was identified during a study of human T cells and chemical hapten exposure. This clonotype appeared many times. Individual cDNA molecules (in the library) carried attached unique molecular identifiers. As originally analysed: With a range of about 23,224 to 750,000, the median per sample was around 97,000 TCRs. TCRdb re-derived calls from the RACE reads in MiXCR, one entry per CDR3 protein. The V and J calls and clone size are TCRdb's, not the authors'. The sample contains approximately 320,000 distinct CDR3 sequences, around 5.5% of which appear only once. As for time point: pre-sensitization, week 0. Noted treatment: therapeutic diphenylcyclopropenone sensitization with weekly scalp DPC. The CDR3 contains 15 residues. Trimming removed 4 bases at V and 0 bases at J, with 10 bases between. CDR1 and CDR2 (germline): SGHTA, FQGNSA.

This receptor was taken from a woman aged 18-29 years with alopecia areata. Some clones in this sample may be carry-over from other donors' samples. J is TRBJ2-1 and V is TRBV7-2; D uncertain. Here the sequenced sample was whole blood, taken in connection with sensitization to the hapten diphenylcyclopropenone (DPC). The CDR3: CASSYSLGSYNEQFF. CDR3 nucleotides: TGTGCCAGCAGCTACTCCCTGGGCTCCTACAATGAGCAGTTCTTC. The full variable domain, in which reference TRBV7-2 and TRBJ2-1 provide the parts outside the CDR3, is GAGVSQSPSNKVTEKGKDVELRCDPISGHTALYWYRQSLGQGLEFLIYFQGNSAPDKSGLPSDRFSAERTGGSVSTLTIQRTQQEDSAVYLCASSYSLGSYNEQFFGPGTRLTVL.